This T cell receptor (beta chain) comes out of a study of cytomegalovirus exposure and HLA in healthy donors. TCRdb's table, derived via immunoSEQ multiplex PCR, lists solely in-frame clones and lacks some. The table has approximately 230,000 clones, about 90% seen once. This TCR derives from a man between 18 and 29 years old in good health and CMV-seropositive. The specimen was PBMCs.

The CDR3 spells CASSYGGQGLYEQYF. CDR3 DNA sequence: TGTGCCAGCAGTTACGGAGGACAGGGCCTCTACGAGCAGTACTTC. The chain recombines TRBV6-5 with TRBJ2-7, with TRBD1 matching over 8 bases. Unmatched junction bases numbered 6, after V lost 2 bases and J lost 3 bases. The CDR3 runs to 15 residues. Looked up from germline, CDR1 is MNHEY and CDR2 is SVGAGI.